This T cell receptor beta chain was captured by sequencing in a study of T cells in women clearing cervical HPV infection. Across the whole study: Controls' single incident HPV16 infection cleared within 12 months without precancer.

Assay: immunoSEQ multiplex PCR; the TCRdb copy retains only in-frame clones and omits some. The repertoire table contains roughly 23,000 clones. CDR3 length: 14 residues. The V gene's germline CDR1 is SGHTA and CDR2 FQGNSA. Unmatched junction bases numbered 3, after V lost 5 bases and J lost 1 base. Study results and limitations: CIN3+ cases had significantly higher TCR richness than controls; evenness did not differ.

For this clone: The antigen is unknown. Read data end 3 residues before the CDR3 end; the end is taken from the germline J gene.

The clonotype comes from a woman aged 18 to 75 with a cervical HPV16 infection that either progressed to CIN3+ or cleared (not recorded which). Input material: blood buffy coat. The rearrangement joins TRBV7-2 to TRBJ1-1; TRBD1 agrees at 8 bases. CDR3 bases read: TGTGCCAGCAGCGTAGGACAGGGGAACACTGAA. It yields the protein CASSVGQGNTE. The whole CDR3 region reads CASSVGQGNTEAFF.